This T cell receptor (beta chain) was recorded in a study of CD8 T cells in ankylosing spondylitis. Study-wide results and limits: Seven to nine highly homologous variants made up a TCR beta motif that seemed to typify ankylosing spondylitis blood. Previously reported in reactive arthritis synovial fluid and blood were some of the motif variants. Disease-associated clones were reportedly significantly overrepresented in matched ankylosing spondylitis synovial fluid.

Germline V lookup: CDR1 MNHEY, CDR2 SMNVEV (reference sequence). The CDR3 has 15 residues. The J segment lost 5 bases and the V segment lost 5 bases, leaving 6 bases of the junction unmatched. Libraries of TCR beta came from quantitative 5'-RACE with molecular barcodes. TCRdb re-called the 5' RACE reads through MiXCR, storing one row per CDR3 protein. The table has approximately 210,000 distinct CDR3 sequences, about 13% seen once. This clonotype was seen only a few times. What it binds is unknown. Sequencing used blood, either unsorted or a sorted T cell fraction (not recorded which). The source is a male donor with ankylosing spondylitis or in good health (not recorded which). The chain links TRBV27 to TRBJ2-3, with 11 bases aligning to TRBD2. In DNA form, the CDR3 reads TGTGCCAGCAGTCCCACTAGCGGGAGATTAGATACGCAGTATTTT. It specifies CASSPTSGRLDTQYF.